The present TCR beta chain was sequenced within a study of molecular identifiers for immune sequencing clone quantification. Study observations and caveats: Effector cells kept over 97% of their molecules in clones above 20 RNA copies, while naive cells kept under 1% there.

The authors sorted naive CD8 T cells as CD8+CD4-CCR7+CD45RA+. TCRdb re-called the PCR reads through MiXCR, storing one row per CDR3 protein. The sample records about 640,000 distinct CDR3 sequences, about 20% being singletons. This clonotype has a count of ten or more. Its antigen is unidentified. Germline V gene data show CDR1 as MDHEN and CDR2 as SYDVKM. The ends lost 6 bases at V and 6 bases at J; junction bases unmatched: 11. There are 14 residues in the CDR3. Sequencing was performed on naive CD8+ T cells from blood, with Jurkat cell RNA spiked in. The subset denotes: FACS-sorted CD8+CD4-CCR7+CD45RA+ naive T cells. This sequence was found in a human donor in good health. Some libraries in this study had Jurkat cell RNA spiked in. The chain is built from TRBV28 and TRBJ2-7, with 7 bases identical to TRBD2. CDR3 loop: CASSRAGNRLEQYF. The DNA of the CDR3 is TGTGCCAGCAGCCGAGCGGGGAATCGTCTCGAGCAGTACTTC.